These 24 T cell receptor beta chains were all obtained from the same sample, sequenced in a study of cytotoxic CD8 clonotypes in ibrutinib-treated CLL. Clones were read by immunoSEQ multiplex PCR, and TCRdb kept only the in-frame ones, dropping some. The table shows around 41,000 clones, with 60% to 75% occurring only once. The source was PBMCs, collected at disease progression, from a patient treated with ibrutinib. Source of these receptors: a human donor with chronic lymphocytic leukemia.

The V and J genes are TRBV10-3 and TRBJ1-1, with D unresolved. The V end was cut by 11 bases, the J end by 6 bases, with 13 bases between. The germline V gene has CDR1 ENHRY and CDR2 SYGVKD. The CDR3 contains 11 residues. Here the CDR3 DNA reads TGTGCCGTCGGCAGGCTGGCTGAAGCTTTCTTT. This encodes CAVGRLAEAFF.

CDR3 loop: CASRTQGYSTEAFF. The CDR3 DNA is TGTGCCAGCAGGACACAGGGATATAGCACTGAAGCTTTCTTT. The chain has TRBV27 and TRBJ1-1, with D perhaps TRBD1 (6 bases). Trimming removed 6 bases from V and 4 bases from J, with 15 bases in between. This CDR3 region has 14 residues. Germline assignment: CDR1 MNHEY and CDR2 SMNVEV (reference sequence).

This clone has more than one count but fewer than ten. J is TRBJ2-3 and V is TRBV19; 8 positions match TRBD1. The CDR3 extends over 15 amino acids. V dropped 8 bases and J dropped 1; count of bases not matched to a gene: 8. The V gene's germline CDR1 is LNHDA and CDR2 SQIVND (reference sequence). CDR3 nucleotide sequence: TGTGCCAGTCGTACCTCAGGGGGCGGCACAGATACGCAGTATTTT. Its translation is CASRTSGGGTDTQYF.

There are a few counts of this clone. The chain uses TRBV11-2 and TRBJ2-1; 7 bases are shared with TRBD1. The CDR3 sequence is 15 residues long. The germline V gene encodes CDR1 SGHAT and CDR2 FQNNGV. V gave up 2 bases and J gave up 4 bases; unmatched junction bases: 5. The DNA for the CDR3 is TGTGCCAGCAGCTTAATGTTGGACAGGTACAATGAGCAGTTCTTC. Translating it yields CASSLMLDRYNEQFF.

CDR3: CASILRGGLGSYEQYF. The CDR3 DNA is TGTGCCAGCATCCTACGGGGGGGGCTCGGTTCCTACGAGCAGTACTTC. The V gene is TRBV27, the J gene TRBJ2-7; 8 positions agree with TRBD2. Per the germline V gene, CDR1 is MNHEY and CDR2 is SMNVEV (reference sequence). The junction had 12 bases not matched to a gene; V was cut back by 7 bases and J by 1 base. There are 16 residues in the CDR3.

The chain carries TRBV6-1 and TRBJ2-2, with 8 bases that match TRBD2. Trimming at V came to 8 bases and at J to 3 bases, leaving 5 bases not matched to a gene. Germline assignment: CDR1 MNHNS and CDR2 SASEGT. The CDR3 is 14 residues long. The CDR3 here is CASSQAGDTGELFF. CDR3 coding DNA: TGTGCCAGCTCACAAGCGGGAGACACCGGGGAGCTGTTTTTT.

The chain recombines TRBV5-4 with TRBJ2-3; 8 bases fit TRBD2. In germline, CDR1 is SGHNT, CDR2 YYREEE (reference sequence). There are 14 residues in the CDR3. Germline trimming cut 3 bases from V and 4 bases from J; bases unmatched to any gene: 4. CDR3 sequence (DNA): TGTGCCAGCAGCTACGGGACTAGTGCAGATACGCAGTATTTT. As protein: CASSYGTSADTQYF.

This clone was seen a few times. V usage is TRBV9 and J usage is TRBJ2-3; D uncertain. CDR1 is SGDLS and CDR2 is YYNGEE in the germline V gene. This CDR3 has 14 residues. The germline V and J ends were trimmed by 3 bases and 0 bases, with 8 bases remaining between them. The DNA for the CDR3 is TGTGCCAGCAGCGGACGTCATAGCACAGATACGCAGTATTTT. Encoded protein: CASSGRHSTDTQYF. The variable domain in full, with the rest retrieved from reference TRBV9 and TRBJ2-3, is DSGVTQTPKHLITATGQRVTLRCSPRSGDLSVYWYQQSLDQGLQFLIQYYNGEERAKGNILERFSAQQFPDLHSELNLSSLELGDSALYFCASSGRHSTDTQYFGPGTRLTVL.

The CDR3: CASSEAALLEAQETQYF. The CDR3 DNA reads TGTGCCAGCAGTGAAGCCGCCTTACTAGAAGCTCAAGAGACCCAGTACTTC. This rearrangement joins TRBV6-1 to TRBJ2-5, with D possibly being TRBD2 (5 bases). The CDR3 is made up of 17 amino acids. CDR1 is MNHNS and CDR2 is SASEGT in the germline V gene. With 0 bases removed from V and 2 bases from J, the gap between germline ends came to 16 bases.

The chain links TRBV11-3 to TRBJ2-2; TRBD1 matches 7 bases. V trimming: 0 bases; J trimming: 5 bases; junction bases outside the gene matches: 12. The CDR3 spans 18 residues. The germline CDR1 and CDR2 sequences are SGHNT and YENEEA. CDR3 sequence (DNA): TGTGCCAGCAGCTTAGACCAAGGGGGCTCCTCTTTAACCGGGGAGCTGTTTTTT. This codes for CASSLDQGGSSLTGELFF.

This chain connects TRBV5-8 to TRBJ2-4; no clear D. The CDR3 runs 15 residues. Germline lookup yields CDR1 SGHTS and CDR2 YDEGEE. V lost 5 bases, J lost 0 bases, and 12 bases lay in between. CDR3 region: CASRPQWLAKNIQYF. CDR3 bases: TGTGCCAGCAGACCCCAGTGGCTAGCCAAAAACATTCAGTACTTC. Complete variable domain (other parts from reference TRBV5-8 and TRBJ2-4): EAGVTQSPTHLIKTRGQQATLRCSPISGHTSVYWYQQALGLGLQFLLWYDEGEERNRGNFPPRFSGRQFPNYSSELNVNALELEDSALYLCASRPQWLAKNIQYFGAGTRLSVL.

There are a few counts of this clone. The chain links TRBV27 to TRBJ2-7; 8 bases match TRBD1. The germline V gene has CDR1 MNHEY and CDR2 SMNVEV (reference sequence). The CDR3 is 13 amino acids. V shed 6 bases, J shed 6 bases, and the junction held 7 bases outside the gene matches. The chain's CDR3 is CASSWGTGSEQYF. The CDR3 bases are TGTGCCAGCAGCTGGGGGACAGGTAGCGAGCAGTACTTC.

The chain joins TRBV6-4 to TRBJ2-3; no clear D. CDR3 length equals 15 residues. Germline CDR1 MRHNA, CDR2 SNTAGT. Between the trimmed V and J ends, which lost 0 bases and 4 bases, there was a span of 11 bases. The CDR3 nucleotides are TGTGCCAGCAGTGACTCTCGCTGGGCCCCAGATACGCAGTATTTT. This sequence encodes CASSDSRWAPDTQYF.

The chain carries TRBV4-1 and TRBJ1-3, with 9 positions matching TRBD1. The germline gives CDR1 MGHRA, CDR2 YSYEKL. This CDR3 contains 15 residues. V gave up 1 base and J gave up 4 bases; unmatched junction bases: 2. The CDR3 sequence is CASSQGQGGGNTIYF. CDR3 nucleotides: TGCGCCAGCAGCCAAGGACAGGGGGGGGGAAACACCATATATTTT.

In this sample, this clone is medium-sized. V usage is TRBV11-2 and J usage is TRBJ1-1; D is undetermined. Germline assignment: CDR1 SGHAT and CDR2 FQNNGV. Trimming removed 5 bases at V and 5 bases at J, with 12 bases between. The CDR3 spans 13 residues. The CDR3 is CASSTWAATEAFF. The CDR3 DNA reads TGTGCCAGCAGCACCTGGGCCGCGACTGAAGCTTTCTTT. The variable domain in full, with the rest retrieved from reference TRBV11-2 and TRBJ1-1, is EAGVAQSPRYKIIEKRQSVAFWCNPISGHATLYWYQQILGQGPKLLIQFQNNGVVDDSQLPKDRFSAERLKGVDSTLKIQPAKLEDSAVYLCASSTWAATEAFFGQGTRLTVV.

The chain links TRBV2 to TRBJ1-5; D is perhaps TRBD1 (5 bases). The germline V and J ends were trimmed by 7 bases and 3 bases, with 13 bases remaining between them. CDR3 length: 14 residues. Germline V gene data show CDR1 as SNHLY and CDR2 as FYNNEI. This chain's CDR3 is CASTPQGLNQPQHF. The CDR3 coding sequence is TGTGCCAGCACTCCGCAGGGCCTCAATCAGCCCCAGCATTTT.

V gene TRBV28 combines with J gene TRBJ2-7; 7 nucleotides agree with TRBD1. The CDR3 contains 13 residues. The germline CDR1 and CDR2 sequences are MDHEN and SYDVKM. With 7 bases clipped from V and 7 bases from J, the junction kept 10 bases outside the gene matches. The CDR3: CASTTGAYVEQYF. DNA for the CDR3: TGTGCCAGCACAACAGGGGCGTATGTTGAGCAGTACTTC.

This clone has just a few counts. The V gene is TRBV4-1, the J gene TRBJ2-5; D is ambiguous. The germline gives CDR1 MGHRA, CDR2 YSYEKL. V gave up 1 base and J gave up 4 bases, with 10 bases separating them. This CDR3 is built from 14 residues. The DNA of the CDR3 is TGCGCCAGCAGCCAAGTGGCCACGGGAGAGACCCAGTACTTC. The encoded protein is CASSQVATGETQYF.

The chain employs TRBV5-1 and TRBJ2-3, with D hard to call. Per germline, CDR1 SGHRS and CDR2 YFSETQ. V shed 1 base and J shed 2 bases, with 5 bases lying between them. The CDR3 extends over 13 amino acids. The CDR3 here is CASSLFLTDTQYF. CDR3 nucleotide sequence: TGCGCCAGCAGCTTGTTTCTCACAGATACGCAGTATTTT.

This clone appeared once. V and J are TRBV7-9 and TRBJ1-1; weak D call: TRBD1 (5 bases). CDR1 and CDR2 from the germline V gene are SEHNR and FQNEAQ (reference sequence). V was trimmed by 5 bases and J by 6 bases, leaving 22 bases between them. The length of the CDR3 is 16 residues. CDR3 DNA: TGTGCCAGCAGCCCCTCCGGGACCCCGGGGGGTTCTGAAGCTTTCTTT. Amino acids: CASSPSGTPGGSEAFF. The full variable domain, its missing parts supplied by reference TRBV7-9 and TRBJ1-1, is DTGVSQNPRHKITKRGQNVTFRCDPISEHNRLYWYRQTLGQGPEFLTYFQNEAQLEKSRLLSDRFSAERPKGSFSTLEIQRTEQGDSAMYLCASSPSGTPGGSEAFFGQGTRLTVV.

Here the CDR3 DNA reads TGTGCCAGCAGCTCAAAGACAGGGGGCTACACCTTC. Its translation is CASSSKTGGYTF. This rearrangement joins TRBV7-2 to TRBJ1-2; 7 bases are a match to TRBD1. This CDR3 has 12 amino acids. Germline assignment: CDR1 SGHTA and CDR2 FQGNSA. V was pared by 4 bases and J by 8 bases, with 4 bases of the junction left unmatched.

The gene calls are TRBV5-1 and TRBJ1-1; no definite D call. CDR3 length: 16 amino acids. CDR1 and CDR2 from the germline V gene are SGHRS and YFSETQ. Trimming cost V 4 bases and J 2 bases, with 18 bases left between them. CDR3 DNA: TGCGCCAGCAGCACGGCGACAACTGGAGTTAACACTGAAGCTTTCTTT. The encoded protein is CASSTATTGVNTEAFF.

This rearrangement joins TRBV18 to TRBJ2-5; 7 bases line up with TRBD1. The CDR3 consists of 14 residues. Germline CDR1 reads KGHSH; CDR2 reads LQKENI. Losses at the gene ends were 3 bases for V and 1 base for J; bases not matched to a gene: 2. The CDR3 loop is CASSPGTVQETQYF. The CDR3, as DNA: TGTGCCAGCTCACCCGGGACAGTCCAAGAGACCCAGTACTTC.

V gene TRBV6-4 combines with J gene TRBJ2-2; 9 nucleotides match TRBD2. The junction had 1 base not matched to a gene; V was cut back by 0 bases and J by 5 bases. CDR3 length equals 15 residues. Germline lookup yields CDR1 MRHNA and CDR2 SNTAGT. The CDR3 spells CASSDSSGGTGELFF. The CDR3 DNA reads as TGTGCCAGCAGTGACTCTAGCGGGGGAACCGGGGAGCTGTTTTTT.